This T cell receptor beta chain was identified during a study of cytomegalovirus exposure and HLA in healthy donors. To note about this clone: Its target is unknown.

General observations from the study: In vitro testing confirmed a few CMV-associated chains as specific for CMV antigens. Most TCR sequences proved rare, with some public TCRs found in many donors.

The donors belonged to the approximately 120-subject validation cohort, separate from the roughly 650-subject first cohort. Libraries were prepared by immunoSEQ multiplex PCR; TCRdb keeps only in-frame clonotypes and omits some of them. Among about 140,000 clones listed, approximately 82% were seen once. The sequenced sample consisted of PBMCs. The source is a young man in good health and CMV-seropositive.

The CDR3 region has the DNA TGTGCCAGCAGTGGTACAGGGAAAGCCACTAACAATGAGCAGTTCTTC. Its protein is CASSGTGKATNNEQFF. The V and J genes are TRBV2 and TRBJ2-1, with a possible D match to TRBD1 (6 bases). Trimming stripped 4 bases from V and 5 bases from J, with 18 bases between. CDR3 length equals 16 residues. The germline CDR1 and CDR2 sequences are SNHLY and FYNNEI.